The 24 T cell receptor beta chains in this list originate from one sample, sequenced in a study of blood T cell repertoires in COVID-19. Profiled with immunoSEQ multiplex PCR; TCRdb holds only in-frame clones, not every one. This repertoire shows over 200,000 clones, 65% to 90% found once; its top ten account for around a tenth. The specimen was peripheral blood. The receptors shown here come from a man in his fifties with COVID-19, enrolled during active disease.

In this sample, this clone turned up a few times. The chain combines TRBV9 with TRBJ1-3; D is ambiguous. This CDR3 has 15 residues. Trimming removed 4 bases at V and 5 bases at J, with 16 bases between. CDR1 is SGDLS and CDR2 is YYNGEE in the germline V gene. The CDR3 DNA follows: TGTGCCAGCAGCCCGGGAGGGAGGACCCGAAACACCATATATTTT. Translation gives CASSPGGRTRNTIYF. The full variable domain, with the rest looked up from reference TRBV9 and TRBJ1-3, is DSGVTQTPKHLITATGQRVTLRCSPRSGDLSVYWYQQSLDQGLQFLIQYYNGEERAKGNILERFSAQQFPDLHSELNLSSLELGDSALYFCASSPGGRTRNTIYFGEGSWLTVV.

The genes are TRBV5-4 and TRBJ2-2, with 7 bases aligning to TRBD2. V lost 4 bases, J lost 0 bases, and 6 bases stayed unmatched. Per the germline V gene, CDR1 is SGHNT and CDR2 is YYREEE (reference sequence). The CDR3 length is 16 residues. This CDR3 reads CASSKNSGSNTGELFF. For the CDR3, the DNA is TGTGCCAGCAGCAAAAATAGCGGGTCGAACACCGGGGAGCTGTTTTTT. The variable domain in full, with the rest retrieved from reference TRBV5-4 and TRBJ2-2, is ETGVTQSPTHLIKTRGQQVTLRCSSQSGHNTVSWYQQALGQGPQFIFQYYREEENGRGNFPPRFSGLQFPNYSSELNVNALELDDSALYLCASSKNSGSNTGELFFGEGSRLTVL.

This clone was counted between two and nine times. This sequence joins TRBV6-1 and TRBJ1-5, with D hard to call. The CDR3 covers 13 residues. Trimming removed 3 bases from V and 9 bases from J, with 12 bases in between. CDR1 MNHNS and CDR2 SASEGT come from the germline V gene. The CDR3 DNA reads as TGTGCCAGCAGTGAGAGAGGGAATGGGCCCCAGCATTTT. Amino acid sequence: CASSERGNGPQHF.

The chain carries TRBV6-6 and TRBJ2-1, with D perhaps TRBD1 or TRBD2 (5 bases each). The CDR3 runs 13 residues. Trimming took off 5 bases at V and 10 bases at J, with 15 bases between the two ends. CDR1 is MNHNY, CDR2 SVGAGI, per germline (reference sequence). The CDR3 loop is CASSRDPTREQFF. The DNA of the CDR3 is TGTGCCAGCAGTCGGGACCCAACTAGGGAGCAGTTCTTC.

Only a few counts were recorded for this clone. The chain carries TRBV27 and TRBJ2-2; 12 nucleotides align to TRBD1. V trimming: 4 bases; J trimming: 8 bases; junction bases outside the gene matches: 8. This CDR3 comprises 16 residues. Germline V gene lookup returns CDR1 MNHEY and CDR2 SMNVEV (reference sequence). The CDR3 region is CASSSPRGQGAGELFF. The CDR3 DNA follows: TGTGCCAGCAGTTCCCCCCGGGGACAGGGGGCAGGGGAGCTGTTTTTT.

This rearrangement joins TRBV27 to TRBJ2-7; TRBD1 agrees at 7 bases. There are 12 residues in the CDR3. The germline CDR1 and CDR2 sequences are MNHEY and SMNVEV (reference sequence). With V trimmed by 5 bases and J by 9 bases, 7 bases remained unmatched. CDR3 loop: CASSHGQEVQYF. The CDR3 nucleotides read TGTGCCAGCAGTCACGGACAGGAAGTGCAGTACTTC.

V is TRBV15 and J is TRBJ2-5; weak D call: TRBD1 (5 bases). Germline assignment: CDR1 LNHNV and CDR2 YYDKDF (reference sequence). V dropped 0 bases and J dropped 4 bases, with 12 bases sitting between them. CDR3 size: 15 residues. CDR3 residues: CATSREDNRGETQYF. The DNA of the CDR3 is TGTGCCACCAGCAGAGAGGACAATAGAGGAGAGACCCAGTACTTC.

The chain employs TRBV29-1 and TRBJ1-2; D gene uncertain. Trimming removed 0 bases at V and 1 base at J, with 6 bases between. The CDR3 consists of 13 residues. Germline V gene lookup returns CDR1 SQVTM and CDR2 ANQGSEA. CDR3 sequence (DNA): TGCAGCGTTGAAGAACAGATTAACTATGGCTACACCTTC. This encodes CSVEEQINYGYTF.

This chain uses TRBV9 with TRBJ2-1; TRBD2 aligns across 10 bases. The CDR3 spans 12 residues. V shed 3 bases, J shed 15 bases, and the junction held 6 bases outside the gene matches. Germline V CDR1 and CDR2: SGDLS, YYNGEE. CDR3 DNA sequence: TGTGCCAGCAGCGCTACTAGCGGGAAGCCGTTCTTC. Amino acids: CASSATSGKPFF.

The chain is built from TRBV5-6 and TRBJ2-5; D is unresolved. This CDR3 contains 13 residues. Per germline, CDR1 SGHDT and CDR2 YYEEEE. V lost 4 bases to trimming and J lost 1 base, with 8 bases between them. The chain's CDR3 is CASSLQSQETQYF. For the CDR3, the DNA is TGTGCCAGCAGCCTACAGTCCCAAGAGACCCAGTACTTC.

The V gene is TRBV10-1, the J gene TRBJ2-1; 9 nucleotides align to TRBD2. Germline V CDR1 and CDR2: WNHNN, SYGVQD (reference sequence). This CDR3 is built from 16 residues. V lost 0 bases and J lost 3; bases outside the gene matches: 3. Here the CDR3 reads CASSESKTSGYNEQFF. CDR3 bases: TGCGCCAGCAGTGAGTCGAAGACTAGCGGCTACAATGAGCAGTTCTTC.

The chain joins TRBV27 to TRBJ2-7; 8 bases fit TRBD1. The V gene's germline CDR1 is MNHEY and CDR2 SMNVEV (reference sequence). J was trimmed by 0 bases and V by 2 bases; bases with no gene match: 3. The CDR3 length is 15 residues. The CDR3 DNA reads TGTGCCAGCAGTTTAACACAGGGGGTCTCCTACGAGCAGTACTTC. This gives the protein CASSLTQGVSYEQYF.

This rearrangement joins TRBV19 to TRBJ2-5; 8 bases are a match to TRBD2. Germline V gene data show CDR1 as LNHDA and CDR2 as SQIVND (reference sequence). The trim removed 3 bases at V and 5 bases at J, leaving 5 bases unmatched. This CDR3 has 14 amino acids. The CDR3 region has the DNA TGTGCCAGTAGTATCCTGGGACTAGGTGAGACCCAGTACTTC. Encoded protein: CASSILGLGETQYF.

The V gene is TRBV7-9, the J gene TRBJ1-4; D remains ambiguous. Germline V CDR1 and CDR2: SEHNR, FQNEAQ (reference sequence). The CDR3 sequence is 14 residues long. The V end lost 6 bases, the J end lost 7 bases, and 15 bases lay between the germline ends. The DNA of the CDR3 is TGTGCCAGCAGAGACGGGGAGATACCTGAAAAACTGTTTTTT. Amino acid sequence: CASRDGEIPEKLFF.

This chain uses TRBV7-2 with TRBJ2-7; 7 nucleotides line up with TRBD2. V was clipped by 1 base and J by 2 bases; unmatched bases: 5. The CDR3 loop spans 15 amino acids. The germline gives CDR1 SGHTA, CDR2 FQGNSA. CDR3 DNA sequence: TGTGCCAGCAGCTTAGAGGGAGGGGCACCCTACGAGCAGTACTTC. It yields the protein CASSLEGGAPYEQYF.

This clone was observed a single time. This chain joins TRBV3-1 (or the pseudogene TRBV3-2) and TRBJ2-3; 8 positions match TRBD1. The length of the CDR3 is 16 residues. Germline V gene data show CDR1 as LGHDT and CDR2 as YNNKEL (reference sequence). The V gene end was trimmed by 3 bases and the J gene end by 3 bases; junction bases not matched to a gene: 8. This CDR3 is CASSQIPRTGTDTQYF. The CDR3 DNA reads as TGTGCCAGCAGCCAGATTCCCAGGACAGGGACAGATACGCAGTATTTT.

This clone appeared once. V is TRBV5-8 and J is TRBJ1-2; TRBD1 matches 7 bases. CDR1 and CDR2 (germline): SGHTS, YDEGEE. J lost 4 bases, V lost 0 bases, and 3 bases had no gene match. The CDR3 has 14 residues. Here the CDR3 DNA reads TGTGCCAGCAGCTTGGGGGGACAGCCCTATGGCTACACCTTC. This encodes CASSLGGQPYGYTF.

The J gene is TRBJ2-1, the V gene TRBV10-3, with 9 bases lining up with TRBD2. J gave up 4 bases and V 3 bases, and 10 bases lay outside the gene matches. The CDR3 has 17 amino acids. The germline V gene has CDR1 ENHRY and CDR2 SYGVKD. In DNA, the CDR3 is TGTGCCATCAGTGAATCAAACGTAGCGGGAGTGTACAATGAGCAGTTCTTC. It encodes CAISESNVAGVYNEQFF.

The V gene is TRBV6-5, the J gene TRBJ2-5; TRBD1 matches at 8 bases. J was trimmed by 5 bases and V by 2 bases; bases with no gene match: 10. Germline CDR1 reads MNHEY; CDR2 reads SVGAGI. The CDR3 is 16 residues long. The CDR3 spells CASSYTPDRGGETQYF. CDR3 nucleotides: TGTGCCAGCAGTTACACCCCCGACAGGGGCGGGGAGACCCAGTACTTC.

The chain carries TRBV2 and TRBJ2-4, with D possibly being TRBD2 (6 bases). The CDR3 consists of 12 residues. Germline CDR1 reads SNHLY; CDR2 reads FYNNEI. Trimming took off 7 bases at V and 9 bases at J, with 13 bases between the two ends. CDR3 sequence: CASIDAGLIQYF. The DNA of the CDR3 is TGTGCCAGCATTGATGCGGGGCTCATTCAGTACTTC.

This clone was seen a single time. The J gene is TRBJ1-4, the V gene TRBV27, with a tentative D call TRBD1 (6 bases). This CDR3 comprises 13 residues. Between the trimmed V and J ends, which lost 4 bases and 7 bases, there was a span of 10 bases. CDR1 and CDR2 from the germline V gene are MNHEY and SMNVEV (reference sequence). For the CDR3, the DNA is TGTGCCAGCAGTTCCCAGGGGATTGAAAAACTGTTTTTT. This gives the protein CASSSQGIEKLFF.

The J gene is TRBJ2-1, the V gene TRBV19, with 7 bases that match TRBD2. V trimming: 7 bases; J trimming: 1 base; junction bases outside the gene matches: 4. Per germline, CDR1 LNHDA and CDR2 SQIVND (reference sequence). The CDR3 extends over 14 amino acids. CDR3 nucleotide sequence: TGTGCCAGTAATCAGCGGGAATCCTACAATGAGCAGTTCTTC. Residues: CASNQRESYNEQFF.

The chain has TRBV27 and TRBJ1-1; the match to TRBD1 covers 7 bases. This CDR3 contains 12 residues. CDR1 and CDR2 from the germline V gene are MNHEY and SMNVEV (reference sequence). V shed 5 bases and J 7 bases; nucleotides not matched to a gene: 4. The CDR3 region is CASSVRQGEAFF. CDR3 sequence (DNA): TGTGCCAGCAGTGTCCGACAGGGTGAAGCTTTCTTT.

This rearrangement joins TRBV7-2 to TRBJ2-7, with D possibly TRBD1 on 5 matching bases. CDR3 size: 14 residues. V was shortened by 2 bases and J by 0 bases, with 8 bases between the two germline ends. Germline V CDR1 and CDR2: SGHTA, FQGNSA. CDR3 in amino acids: CASSLSRASYEQYF. Written as DNA, the CDR3 is TGTGCCAGCAGCTTATCCAGGGCCTCCTACGAGCAGTACTTC. Complete variable domain (other parts from reference TRBV7-2 and TRBJ2-7): GAGVSQSPSNKVTEKGKDVELRCDPISGHTALYWYRQSLGQGLEFLIYFQGNSAPDKSGLPSDRFSAERTGGSVSTLTIQRTQQEDSAVYLCASSLSRASYEQYFGPGTRLTVT.